This T cell receptor (beta chain) was captured by sequencing in a study of OX40 agonist ivuxolimab in advanced cancers. For the study at large: Three patients showed partial responses: one hepatocellular carcinoma and two cutaneous melanoma cases.

In regard to this clone: Other DNA sequences within the sample encode an identical CDR3.

The germline V gene has CDR1 MGHRA and CDR2 YSYEKL. V lost 0 bases and J lost 0; bases outside the gene matches: 1. The CDR3 has 15 residues. The table came from immunoSEQ multiplex PCR; TCRdb's copy has only in-frame clones and leaves some out. In the table there are roughly 11,000 clones, 86% of which are singletons. The TCR sequence derives from an adult with an advanced solid tumor such as melanoma, head and neck, liver or kidney cancer. The rearrangement links TRBV4-1 to TRBJ1-2; TRBD1 matches 7 bases. The sample here was CD4+ or CD8+ T cells sorted from blood, taken in a trial of the OX40 agonist ivuxolimab. The CDR3 region is CASSQDRGPNYGYTF. The DNA for the CDR3 is TGCGCCAGCAGCCAAGATAGGGGGCCTAACTATGGCTACACCTTC.